The 29 T cell receptor beta chains presented below share a single source sample, sequenced in a study of blood T cells in healthy people across ages. A sample-barcoded 5' primer and a J-beta primer mix were used in a second PCR of roughly 6 to 12 cycles. Using its own MiXCR run on the 5' RACE reads, TCRdb lists one record per CDR3 protein. Here the sample spans approximately 800,000 distinct CDR3 sequences, about 55% being singletons. What was sequenced was blood. Every receptor here comes from a man older than 75 in good health.

The chain employs TRBV6-6 and TRBJ2-1; D remains unclear. Germline V gives CDR1 MNHNY, CDR2 SVGAGI (reference sequence). The CDR3 totals 13 residues. The germline V and J ends were trimmed by 1 base and 5 bases, with 6 bases remaining between them. The CDR3 DNA sequence: TGTGCCAGCAGTTACTATAGGGACAATGAGCAGTTCTTC. It translates to CASSYYRDNEQFF.

The chain recombines TRBV5-1 with TRBJ2-2; the D gene is possibly TRBD1 (6 bases). This CDR3 is built from 14 residues. V dropped 7 bases and J dropped 2 bases, with 12 bases sitting between them. From germline, CDR1 is SGHRS and CDR2 YFSETQ. CDR3 coding DNA: TGCGCCAGCCGGGACAAGATCAACACCGGGGAGCTGTTTTTT. This gives the protein CASRDKINTGELFF.

In its sample, this clonotype was seen a few times. The V and J genes are TRBV11-2 and TRBJ2-1; a possible D gene is TRBD1 (6 bases). Germline CDR1 reads SGHAT; CDR2 reads FQNNGV. The V end was cut by 2 bases, the J end by 1 base, with 12 bases between. The CDR3 is 16 residues long. The CDR3: CASSLYTGNSYNEQFF. The CDR3 bases are TGTGCCAGCAGCTTATATACAGGGAATTCCTACAATGAGCAGTTCTTC.

The V call is TRBV12-3 or TRBV12-4, the J call TRBJ1-6; no definite D call. V was trimmed by 5 bases and J by 4 bases, leaving 9 bases between them. CDR3 length equals 14 residues. The CDR3 DNA sequence: TGTGCCAGCAGTGGGCCCCGATATAATTCACCCCTCCACTTT. This codes for CASSGPRYNSPLHF.

The DNA of the CDR3 is TGTGCCAGCAGCTACCGTCGAGAGGGGATTTGGAATGAGCAGTTCTTC. Protein: CASSYRREGIWNEQFF. The genes are TRBV13 and TRBJ2-1; D could derive from TRBD1 or TRBD2 (5 bases each). CDR1 and CDR2 from the germline V gene are PRHDT and FYEKMQ (reference sequence). The CDR3 has 16 amino acids. Trimming shortened V by 4 bases and J by 7 bases, and 20 bases separated the two germline ends.

The rearrangement links TRBV20-1 to TRBJ1-2; D may be TRBD1 (5 bases). The CDR3 covers 15 residues. From germline, CDR1 is DFQATT and CDR2 SNEGSKA (reference sequence). V was pared by 4 bases and J by 5 bases, with 20 bases between. The CDR3 DNA reads as TGCAGTGCTAAGGAGTGGGGACGGGAAATATATGGCTACACCTTC. This codes for CSAKEWGREIYGYTF.

The V and J genes are TRBV6-5 and TRBJ1-2; 8 bases line up with TRBD1. The germline CDR1 and CDR2 sequences are MNHEY and SVGAGI. After removal of 0 bases from V and 1 base from J, the junction contained 13 bases not matched to a gene. This CDR3 is 19 amino acids long. The CDR3, as DNA: TGTGCCAGCAGTTACTCTGTTCGACCAGGGGGCGGGTTTAACTATGGCTACACCTTC. This gives the protein CASSYSVRPGGGFNYGYTF.

A few counts support this clonotype. This rearrangement joins TRBV20-1 to TRBJ2-1, with TRBD2 matching 15 bases. The germline gives CDR1 DFQATT, CDR2 SNEGSKA (reference sequence). This CDR3 spans 16 amino acids. V was pared by 4 bases and J by 7 bases, with 8 bases of the junction left unmatched. The CDR3 DNA sequence: TGCAGTGCTACTTTATGGGGACTAGCGGGAGGAAATGAGCAGTTCTTC. This sequence encodes CSATLWGLAGGNEQFF.

A few counts support this clonotype. The chain uses TRBV3-1 and TRBJ2-5, with D perhaps TRBD1 (7 bases). Germline-derived CDR1 and CDR2 are LGHDT and YNNKEL (reference sequence). The CDR3 has 15 amino acids. V was cut by 1 base and J by 11 bases, with 20 bases left in between. The CDR3 DNA is TGTGCCAGCAGCCAAGCCCCAGGGACACAGGGGAGGCAGTACTTC. It encodes CASSQAPGTQGRQYF.

The chain uses TRBV6-2 or TRBV6-3 and TRBJ1-5, with D unresolved. The CDR3 runs 15 residues. CDR1 is MNHEY and CDR2 is SVGEGT in the germline V gene. V was pared by 4 bases and J by 4 bases, with 14 bases between. CDR3 region: CASSSQGRANQPQHF. The CDR3 DNA follows: TGTGCCAGCAGTTCCCAAGGAAGGGCTAATCAGCCCCAGCATTTT.

This clonotype has more than one count but fewer than ten. V and J are TRBV29-1 and TRBJ1-2, with 9 bases aligning to TRBD1. V trimming: 7 bases; J trimming: 6 bases; junction bases outside the gene matches: 3. There are 11 residues in the CDR3. Germline values: CDR1 SQVTM, CDR2 ANQGSEA. The CDR3 DNA sequence: TGCAGCGAGGGGACAGGGAATGGCTACACCTTC. It codes for CSEGTGNGYTF.

Here the CDR3 reads CASSLQGGGYNSPLHF. For the CDR3, the DNA is TGTGCCAGCAGCCTACAGGGAGGTGGCTATAATTCACCCCTCCACTTT. V and J are TRBV28 and TRBJ1-6; a weak D match, TRBD1 (6 bases). The CDR3 length is 16 residues. V was clipped by 6 bases and J by 3 bases, with 15 bases between them. The germline gives CDR1 MDHEN, CDR2 SYDVKM.

The gene calls are TRBV24-1 and TRBJ2-1; unclear D gene. The germline V and J ends were trimmed by 9 bases and 0 bases, with 8 bases remaining between them. Germline loops: CDR1 KGHDR, CDR2 SFDVKD. The CDR3 is 13 amino acids. The CDR3 protein is CATSRTSYNEQFF. CDR3 DNA sequence: TGTGCCACCTCTAGGACCTCCTACAATGAGCAGTTCTTC.

The chain joins TRBV5-5 to TRBJ1-3; no clear D gene. Germline lookup yields CDR1 SGHKS and CDR2 YYEKEE (reference sequence). V gave up 1 base and J gave up 0 bases, with 11 bases separating them. This CDR3 is built from 16 residues. Here the CDR3 reads CASSLMPHSSGNTIYF. The CDR3 DNA follows: TGTGCCAGCAGCTTGATGCCCCATAGCTCTGGAAACACCATATATTTT.

The chain joins TRBV29-1 to TRBJ2-3; no reliable D call. The germline V gene has CDR1 SQVTM and CDR2 ANQGSEA. V dropped 3 bases and J dropped 0 bases, with 10 bases sitting between them. The CDR3 extends over 14 amino acids. The CDR3 DNA is TGCAGCGTTGAGGCGACAACTAGCACAGATACGCAGTATTTT. It specifies CSVEATTSTDTQYF.

In regard to this clonotype: Germline and junction disagree at one end, which may indicate a read error. This chain uses TRBV5-1 with TRBJ2-5; 11 bases match TRBD2. The CDR3 covers 15 residues. Germline V lookup: CDR1 SGHRS, CDR2 YFSETQ. DNA for the CDR3: TGTGCCAGCAGCTTACTAGCGGGAGTTCGTGAGACCCAGTACTTC. Residues: CASSLLAGVRETQYF.

The rearrangement joins TRBV20-1 to TRBJ1-4; TRBD1 matches at 7 bases. The germline CDR1 and CDR2 sequences are DFQATT and SNEGSKA (reference sequence). This CDR3 contains 16 residues. The ends lost 0 bases at V and 0 bases at J; junction bases unmatched: 4. The CDR3 loop is CSARERQGATNEKLFF. In DNA form, the CDR3 reads TGCAGTGCTAGAGAGAGACAGGGTGCAACTAATGAAAAACTGTTTTTT.

This chain joins TRBV24-1 and TRBJ2-2; 9 nucleotides align to TRBD2. From germline, CDR1 is KGHDR and CDR2 SFDVKD. The CDR3 totals 14 residues. With V trimmed by 9 bases and J by 5 bases, 6 bases remained unmatched. DNA for the CDR3: TGTGCCACCCGTTCTAGCGGGACTACCGGGGAGCTGTTTTTT. It encodes CATRSSGTTGELFF.

The V gene is TRBV4-1, the J gene TRBJ2-7; possible D gene TRBD1, 6 bases. The V and J ends lost 0 bases and 3 bases respectively, with 15 bases between them. Germline assignment: CDR1 MGHRA and CDR2 YSYEKL. This CDR3 has 16 amino acids. The CDR3 reads CASSQELWQGFYEQYF. For the CDR3, the DNA is TGCGCCAGCAGCCAAGAGCTATGGCAGGGGTTCTACGAGCAGTACTTC.

V is TRBV27 and J is TRBJ2-7; D is undetermined. The CDR3 is made up of 13 amino acids. With 0 bases removed from V and 6 bases from J, the gap between germline ends came to 9 bases. Germline V lookup: CDR1 MNHEY, CDR2 SMNVEV (reference sequence). CDR3 protein: CASSLSIRREQYF. In nucleotides, the CDR3 is TGTGCCAGCAGTTTATCGATCAGGCGCGAGCAGTACTTC.

The sample holds a few counts of this clonotype. The chain links TRBV6-6 to TRBJ2-5, with D possibly TRBD1 on 7 matching bases. From germline, CDR1 is MNHNY and CDR2 SVGAGI (reference sequence). V lost 2 bases to trimming and J lost 5 bases, with 18 bases between them. This CDR3 contains 16 residues. CDR3 DNA sequence: TGTGCCAGCAGTTACGGGCCGGCGGCAGGGGGGGAGACCCAGTACTTC. Encoded protein: CASSYGPAAGGETQYF.

V gene TRBV12-1 combines with J gene TRBJ2-3. TRBV12-1 is assigned pseudogene status. The length of the CDR3 is 15 residues. The CDR3 nucleotides are TGTGCCAGCACCCCACACTGGCTAGCGGGAGATACGCAGTATTTT. It specifies CASTPHWLAGDTQYF.

The chain recombines TRBV25-1 with TRBJ2-7; 11 positions agree with TRBD2. The germline V gene encodes CDR1 MGHDK and CDR2 SYGVNS. This CDR3 spans 15 amino acids. Trimming took 4 bases from V and 6 from J; bases not matched to a gene: 8. CDR3 nucleotides: TGTGCCAGCAGTGGCCTAGCGGGAGGATTTGGCGAGCAGTACTTC. Its protein is CASSGLAGGFGEQYF.

This chain uses TRBV20-1 with TRBJ2-7, with D perhaps matching TRBD1 or TRBD2 (5 bases each). The V gene lost 7 bases and the J gene lost 1 base, with 14 bases spanning the gap. Germline CDR1 DFQATT, CDR2 SNEGSKA (reference sequence). This CDR3 has 13 amino acids. CDR3 DNA: TGCAGTGTCCCTCGGGGCGGGTCCTACGAGCAGTACTTC. Translating it yields CSVPRGGSYEQYF.

This clonotype was seen only a few times. The rearrangement links TRBV12-3 or TRBV12-4 to TRBJ1-6; D unresolved. The CDR3 is 12 residues long. V was cut by 3 bases and J by 10 bases, with 7 bases left in between. CDR3 coding DNA: TGTGCCAGCAGTTTTCATCCATCACCCCTCCACTTT. Translation: CASSFHPSPLHF.

This clonotype was observed a handful of times. V gene TRBV11-2 combines with J gene TRBJ2-7; 8 positions agree with TRBD1. The CDR3 covers 14 residues. The junction had 6 bases not matched to a gene; V was cut back by 4 bases and J by 4 bases. From germline, CDR1 is SGHAT and CDR2 FQNNGV. The CDR3 DNA reads TGTGCCAGCAGCTCGATACAGGGGGTGTACGAGCAGTACTTC. The encoded protein is CASSSIQGVYEQYF. Supplemented by reference TRBV11-2 and TRBJ2-7, the full variable domain reads EAGVAQSPRYKIIEKRQSVAFWCNPISGHATLYWYQQILGQGPKLLIQFQNNGVVDDSQLPKDRFSAERLKGVDSTLKIQPAKLEDSAVYLCASSSIQGVYEQYFGPGTRLTVT.

The gene calls are TRBV28 and TRBJ2-4; D is perhaps TRBD1 (5 bases). The germline gives CDR1 MDHEN, CDR2 SYDVKM. Trimming pared 10 bases from V and 2 bases from J, leaving 15 bases between. The CDR3 runs 14 residues. The CDR3 spells CATYSGASKNIQYF. The CDR3 DNA sequence: TGTGCCACTTACTCTGGGGCGTCCAAAAACATTCAGTACTTC.

J is TRBJ1-2 and V is TRBV7-3; 8 positions match TRBD1. The CDR3 length is 16 residues. J gave up 7 bases and V 1 base, and 11 bases lay outside the gene matches. In germline, CDR1 is SGHTA, CDR2 FQGTGA. The CDR3 here is CASSLIGGQGVSGYTF. The DNA for the CDR3 is TGTGCCAGCAGCTTAATCGGCGGACAGGGAGTATCTGGCTACACCTTC.

This clonotype was seen only a few times. This sequence joins TRBV5-1 and TRBJ2-5, with D possibly matching TRBD1 (5 bases). The CDR3 has 12 residues. Trimming stripped 4 bases from V and 9 bases from J, with 13 bases between. CDR1 SGHRS and CDR2 YFSETQ come from the germline V gene. DNA for the CDR3: TGCGCCAGCAGCGTGGGCCAAGGGGCCCAGTACTTC. This encodes CASSVGQGAQYF.